This T cell receptor beta chain was sequenced in a study of blood T cell repertoires in COVID-19. Study information: PBMCs, B-cell-depleted T cells, or T cells provided the cDNA or gDNA that made up the material.

Original handling: For nucleated cells, counts were estimated from reference gene primer amplification. Profiled with immunoSEQ multiplex PCR; TCRdb holds only in-frame clones, not every one. D and trimming were read from the DNA, whereas the V and J calls and clone size are those reported in that table. The table lists 200,000 to 250,000 clones, nearly 90% of them singletons, with more than 10% in the top ten. The CDR3 runs 14 residues. Germline V gives CDR1 SQVTM, CDR2 ANQGSEA. V gave up 6 bases and J gave up 0 bases, with 14 bases separating them. V usage is TRBV29-1 and J usage is TRBJ1-2; the D is unclear. This TCR came from a woman under 30 who had recovered from COVID-19. The source material was peripheral blood. The CDR3 loop reads CSVYPTGSNYGYTF. DNA of the CDR3: TGCAGCGTCTACCCGACGGGTTCTAACTATGGCTACACCTTC.